These T cell receptor beta chains were read from a single sample in a study of blood T cell repertoires in COVID-19. Profiling relied on immunoSEQ multiplex PCR, and the TCRdb table lists in-frame clones only, not all of them. The top ten hold around 1.1% of the sample, which has 400,000 or so clones, 80% to 90% seen once. Material: PBMCs or T cells enriched from blood (not recorded which). Receptor source: a young man who had recovered from COVID-19. Each CDR3 is given with its conserved first and last residue. The D gene is left open where the match is weak. Some rows have no size entry. The others give once, few or many, or a class for an expanded clone.

size: NA
J: TRBJ2-7
V: TRBV18
D: NA
DNA: TGTGCCAGCTCACCACTAGGTTCGGGGGAGCAGTACTTC
CDR3: CASSPLGSGEQYF

size: NA
J: TRBJ2-3
V: TRBV9
D: TRBD2
DNA: TGTGCCAGCAGCCACATCACAGCGGGGAGGGCAGATACGCAGTATTTT
CDR3: CASSHITAGRADTQYF

size: NA
J: TRBJ1-4
V: TRBV20-1
D: TRBD1
DNA: TGCAGTGCGAGTGATCCGGGACAGTCTAATGAAAAACTGTTTTTT
CDR3: CSASDPGQSNEKLFF

size: NA
J: TRBJ2-3
V: TRBV12-3/TRBV12-4
D: NA
DNA: TGTGCCAGCACCCTAGGTCCTGATACGCAGTATTTT
CDR3: CASTLGPDTQYF

size: NA
J: TRBJ1-6
V: TRBV29-1
D: TRBD1
DNA: TGCAGCGTCCAGGGGGGCGAATATAATTCACCCCTCCACTTT
CDR3: CSVQGGEYNSPLHF

size: NA
J: TRBJ1-2
V: TRBV4-1
D: TRBD1
DNA: TGCGCCAGCAGCCAAGCTCCAGGGGGCGCTTATGGCTACACCTTC
CDR3: CASSQAPGGAYGYTF

size: few
J: TRBJ2-3
V: TRBV4-2
D: TRBD2
DNA: TGTGCCAGCAGCCAAGGTGGGGCTAGCGGGAGGCCGGGGGATACGCAGTATTTT
CDR3: CASSQGGASGRPGDTQYF

size: NA
J: TRBJ2-2
V: TRBV4-1
D: TRBD1
DNA: TGCGCCAGCAGCTCCCGGGACAGGGCGAACACCGGGGAGCTGTTTTTT
CDR3: CASSSRDRANTGELFF

size: NA
J: TRBJ2-5
V: TRBV18
D: TRBD2
DNA: TGTGCCAGCTCCCTAGCCGGGAGGGAGACCCAGTACTTC
CDR3: CASSLAGRETQYF

size: NA
J: TRBJ2-2
V: TRBV5-4
D: NA
DNA: TGTGCCAGCAGCTGGCAGATGAACACCGGGGAGCTGTTTTTT
CDR3: CASSWQMNTGELFF